The 2 T cell receptor beta chains presented below share a single source sample, sequenced in a study of patients and donors after allogeneic stem cell transplantation. TCRdb reanalysed the RT-PCR reads using MiXCR and keeps one entry per CDR3 protein. The sample records about 960,000 distinct CDR3 sequences, roughly 17% being singletons. The sample taken for sequencing was blood, either unsorted or a sorted T cell fraction (not recorded which). These receptor sequences come from a human donor who was either an allogeneic HSCT recipient or a stem cell or donor lymphocyte infusion donor (not recorded which). It is not recorded whose cells these are; they may come from a transplant donor.

The chain couples TRBV12-3 or TRBV12-4 to TRBJ2-4; D is undetermined. The CDR3 spans 13 residues. V shed 0 bases and J shed 3 bases, with 3 bases lying between them. Written as DNA, the CDR3 is TGTGCCAGCAGTTTAGCAGACAAAAACATTCAGTACTTC. This translates into CASSLADKNIQYF.

This clonotype was found a few times. The chain combines TRBV7-9 with TRBJ1-2, with 9 bases identical to TRBD1. V lost 5 bases, J lost 5 bases, and 9 bases stayed unmatched. Germline V gene sequence: CDR1 SEHNR, CDR2 FQNEAQ (reference sequence). CDR3 length equals 15 residues. The CDR3: CASSRYRDRAYGYTF. The CDR3 DNA follows: TGTGCCAGCAGCCGGTACCGGGACAGGGCTTATGGCTACACCTTC.